The 4 T cell receptor beta chains in this list originate from one sample, sequenced in a study of long-term antiretroviral therapy in people with HIV. The assay, immunoSEQ v3.0, was run at survey level. The assay was immunoSEQ multiplex PCR, and TCRdb's table has in-frame clones only and misses some. The sample holds approximately 26,000 clones, roughly 85% seen once. The sample here was unsorted PBMCs, taken 1.2 years after starting antiretroviral therapy. The receptor source for this set is a woman aged 40-49 years with HIV.

The gene calls are TRBV19 and TRBJ2-1; unclear D gene. V lost 4 bases, J lost 0 bases, and 10 bases lay in between. Germline V CDR1 and CDR2: LNHDA, SQIVND (reference sequence). The CDR3 extends over 15 amino acids. The CDR3 loop reads CASSTGRSSYNEQFF. CDR3 nucleotide sequence: TGTGCCAGTAGTACAGGACGGAGCTCCTACAATGAGCAGTTCTTC.

The V and J genes are TRBV7-9 and TRBJ1-4, with D maybe TRBD1 (6 bases). The V gene's germline CDR1 is SEHNR and CDR2 FQNEAQ (reference sequence). This CDR3 comprises 13 residues. The V gene lost 3 bases and the J gene lost 7 bases, with 9 bases spanning the gap. The CDR3 loop is CASSFTGPEKLFF. DNA for the CDR3: TGTGCCAGCAGCTTCACAGGGCCTGAAAAACTGTTTTTT.

J is TRBJ2-7 and V is TRBV5-6; 7 bases are shared with TRBD1. V lost 2 bases and J lost 6; bases outside the gene matches: 8. Looked up from germline, CDR1 is SGHDT and CDR2 is YYEEEE. CDR3 length: 14 amino acids. This CDR3 is CASSFSPGGLEQYF. CDR3 DNA sequence: TGTGCCAGCAGCTTTTCGCCAGGGGGTCTCGAGCAGTACTTC.

This clone is medium-sized (0.01 to 0.1%). The chain uses TRBV27 and TRBJ2-2; possibly TRBD2 for D (7 bases). The CDR3 has 15 amino acids. V dropped 10 bases and J dropped 2 bases, with 17 bases sitting between them. Per the germline V gene, CDR1 is MNHEY and CDR2 is SMNVEV (reference sequence). CDR3 protein: CATSWGGLNTGELFF. CDR3 nucleotides: TGTGCCACCTCTTGGGGGGGGCTTAACACCGGGGAGCTGTTTTTT.